This entry features one T cell receptor beta chain sequence. There are a few counts of this clone. It has no known antigen specificity. Per-base quality was not reported, and no clone a single base away is much larger than it. The immunoSEQ Assay, a bias-controlled multiplex PCR, was used to amplify TCRbeta CDR3 regions from genomic DNA. As for the original processing: Nucleated cell counts per sample were estimated from amplification of reference gene primers within the assay. To quantify the absolute abundance of each unique TCRbeta CDR3 rearrangement, sequence reads were collapsed and filtered. For each sample, productive Simpson clonality was calculated by taking the square root of Simpson's diversity index across productive rearrangements. Sourced from immuneACCESS, this table was stored by TCRdb with only in-frame sequences that have V and J called. A share of the clones is absent; for the studies checked, an unresolved V gene accounts for under half, and the remainder has no known explanation. V and J calls and clone size follow that table, whereas D and trimming were derived from the DNA. This sample has around 260,000 clones in its table, and more than 70% of those were observed once. Of the sample, approximately 2.3% falls within the top ten clones.

This entry is derived from a study of blood T cell repertoires in COVID-19 (dated by TCRdb to the early 2020s). About the investigation overall: Collaborator samples came from the United States, Italy and Spain and covered acute and convalescent phases of COVID-19. The prospective study material was composed of cDNA or gDNA derived from T cells, B-cell-depleted T cells, or PBMCs. The dataset comprised deeply sampled blood TCRbeta repertoires from subjects exposed to, actively infected with, or recovered from COVID-19. The repertoires were made available in a free public database intended to serve as a resource for research on the immune response to SARS-CoV-2. The samples were drawn from two sources: the first 160 participants of the ongoing ImmuneRACE study, and 950 to 1,500 subjects contributed by 6 global collaborators. The sample metadata nearly always contained a de-identified subject ID, COVID-19 status, age in years and sex. Where available, HLA class I and class II types were obtained from metadata supplied by the sample provider rather than from assay-based typing. What the research found in general, with its limitations: The quantity of clinical and demographic metadata differed by source and by participant and was supplied without curation.

The collaborating institutions used their own protocols to collect whole blood in K2EDTA tubes. For TCRbeta analysis, collaborators shipped samples as frozen whole blood, isolated PBMCs, or DNA extracted from either of those sample types. V is pared back by 0 bases and J by 4 bases, with 7 bases lying between the germline termini. From its cysteine to its phenylalanine, the CDR3 spans 14 amino acids. CDR3 DNA only is kept here, 42 bases in frame from base 1. Taken from the germline V gene, the CDR1 and CDR2 loops are SGHRS and YFSETQ. This chain joins TRBV5-1 to TRBJ1-4; no D gene is confidently identified. The sequence was obtained from a woman aged 45-59 years with acute or convalescent COVID-19. What was sequenced was peripheral blood. The DNA sequence follows: TGCGCCAGCAGCTTGGGGCAGGTTAATGAAAAACTGTTTTTT. The encoded protein is CASSLGQVNEKLFF.